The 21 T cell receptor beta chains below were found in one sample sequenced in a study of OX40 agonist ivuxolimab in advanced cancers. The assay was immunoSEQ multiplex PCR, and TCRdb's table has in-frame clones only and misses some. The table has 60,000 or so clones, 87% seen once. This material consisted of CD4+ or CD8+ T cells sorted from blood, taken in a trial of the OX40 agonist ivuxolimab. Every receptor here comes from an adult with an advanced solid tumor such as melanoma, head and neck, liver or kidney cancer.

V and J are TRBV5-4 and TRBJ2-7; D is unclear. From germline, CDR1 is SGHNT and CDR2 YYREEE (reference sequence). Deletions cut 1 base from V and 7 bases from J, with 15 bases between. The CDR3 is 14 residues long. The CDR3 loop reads CASSLRHEKREQYF. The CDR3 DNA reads TGTGCCAGCAGCTTGAGGCACGAAAAGAGGGAGCAGTACTTC.

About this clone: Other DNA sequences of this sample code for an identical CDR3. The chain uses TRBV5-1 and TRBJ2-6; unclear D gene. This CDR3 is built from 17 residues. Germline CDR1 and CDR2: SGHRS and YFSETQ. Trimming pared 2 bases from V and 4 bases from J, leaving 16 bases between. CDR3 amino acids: CASSLYGFASGANVLTF. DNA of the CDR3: TGCGCCAGCAGCTTATATGGTTTTGCATCCGGGGCCAACGTCCTGACTTTC.

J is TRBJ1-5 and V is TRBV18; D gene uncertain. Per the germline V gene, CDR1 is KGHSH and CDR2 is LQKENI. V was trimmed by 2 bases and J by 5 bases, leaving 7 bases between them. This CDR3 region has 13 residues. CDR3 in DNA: TGTGCCAGCTCACCATCCCCGGATCAGCCCCAGCATTTT. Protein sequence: CASSPSPDQPQHF.

In DNA, the CDR3 is TGTGCCAGCAGCCATGGGGGGACGGCGGGCGGAGAGACCCAGTACTTC. Protein sequence: CASSHGGTAGGETQYF. The chain links TRBV14 to TRBJ2-5; tentatively, D is TRBD2 (6 bases). Trimming pared 3 bases from V and 4 bases from J, leaving 18 bases between. This CDR3 region has 16 residues. Germline loops: CDR1 SGHDN, CDR2 FVKESK.

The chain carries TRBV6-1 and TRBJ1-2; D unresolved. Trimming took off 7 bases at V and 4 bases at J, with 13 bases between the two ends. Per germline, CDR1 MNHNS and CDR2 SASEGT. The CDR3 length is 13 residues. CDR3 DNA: TGTGCCAGCATCAAGGGAGGGAGCTATGGCTACACCTTC. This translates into CASIKGGSYGYTF.

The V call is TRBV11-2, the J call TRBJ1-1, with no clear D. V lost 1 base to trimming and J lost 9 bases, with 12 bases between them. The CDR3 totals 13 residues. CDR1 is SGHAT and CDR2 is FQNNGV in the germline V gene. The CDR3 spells CASSLVIGLQAFF. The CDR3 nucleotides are TGTGCCAGCAGCTTAGTGATTGGCCTACAAGCTTTCTTT.

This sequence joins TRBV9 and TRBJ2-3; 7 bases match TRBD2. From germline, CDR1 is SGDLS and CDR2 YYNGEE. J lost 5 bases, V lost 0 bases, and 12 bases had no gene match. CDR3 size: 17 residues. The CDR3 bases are TGTGCCAGCAGCGTAGCACCCCAGCGGGGAAAGGGAGATACGCAGTATTTT. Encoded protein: CASSVAPQRGKGDTQYF.

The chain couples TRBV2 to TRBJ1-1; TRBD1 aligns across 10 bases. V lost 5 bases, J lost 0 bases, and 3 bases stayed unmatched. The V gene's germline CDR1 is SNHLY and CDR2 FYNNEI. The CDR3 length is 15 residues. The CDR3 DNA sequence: TGTGCCAGCAGTTGGACAGGGGGAATGAACACTGAAGCTTTCTTT. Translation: CASSWTGGMNTEAFF.

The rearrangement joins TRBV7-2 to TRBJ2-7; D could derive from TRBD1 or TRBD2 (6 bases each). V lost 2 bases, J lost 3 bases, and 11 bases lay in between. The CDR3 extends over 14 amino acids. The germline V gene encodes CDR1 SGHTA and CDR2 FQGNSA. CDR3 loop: CASSLIQGGYEQYF. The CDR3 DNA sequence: TGTGCCAGCAGCTTAATACAGGGAGGCTACGAGCAGTACTTC.

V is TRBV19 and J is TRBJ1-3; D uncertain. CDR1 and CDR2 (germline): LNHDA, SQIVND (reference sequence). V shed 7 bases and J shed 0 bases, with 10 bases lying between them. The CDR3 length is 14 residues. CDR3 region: CASNRASSGNTIYF. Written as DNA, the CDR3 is TGTGCCAGTAACCGGGCATCCTCTGGAAACACCATATATTTT.

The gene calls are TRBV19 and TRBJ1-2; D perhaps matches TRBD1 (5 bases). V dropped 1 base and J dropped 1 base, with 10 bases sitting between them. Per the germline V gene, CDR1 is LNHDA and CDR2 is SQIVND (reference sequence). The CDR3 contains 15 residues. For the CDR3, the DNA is TGTGCCAGTAGTATAGCGGCAGGGATTAACTATGGCTACACCTTC. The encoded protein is CASSIAAGINYGYTF.

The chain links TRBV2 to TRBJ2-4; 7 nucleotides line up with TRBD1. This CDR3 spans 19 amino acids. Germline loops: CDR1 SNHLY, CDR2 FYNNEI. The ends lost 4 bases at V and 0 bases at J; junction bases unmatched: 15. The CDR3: CASSVPRDRDPLAKNIQYF. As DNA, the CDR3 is TGTGCCAGCAGTGTTCCCCGGGACAGAGATCCTCTAGCCAAAAACATTCAGTACTTC.

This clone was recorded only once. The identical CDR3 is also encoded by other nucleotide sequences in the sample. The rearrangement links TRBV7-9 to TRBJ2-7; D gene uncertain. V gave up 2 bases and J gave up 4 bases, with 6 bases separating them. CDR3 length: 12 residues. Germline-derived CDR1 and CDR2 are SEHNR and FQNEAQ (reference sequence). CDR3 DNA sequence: TGTGCCAGCAGCTTAAATTTTTACGAGCAGTACTTC. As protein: CASSLNFYEQYF.

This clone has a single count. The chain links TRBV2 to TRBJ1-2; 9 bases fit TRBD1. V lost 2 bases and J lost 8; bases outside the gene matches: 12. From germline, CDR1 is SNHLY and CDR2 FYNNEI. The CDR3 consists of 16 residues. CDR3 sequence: CASSEISPGQGHGYTF. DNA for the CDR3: TGTGCCAGCAGTGAAATAAGTCCGGGACAGGGTCACGGCTACACCTTC.

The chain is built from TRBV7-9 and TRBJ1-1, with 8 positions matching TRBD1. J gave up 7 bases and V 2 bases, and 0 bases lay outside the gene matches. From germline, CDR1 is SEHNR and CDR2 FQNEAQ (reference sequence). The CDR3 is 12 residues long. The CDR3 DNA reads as TGTGCCAGCAGCTTAACAGGGGGTGAAGCTTTCTTT. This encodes CASSLTGGEAFF.

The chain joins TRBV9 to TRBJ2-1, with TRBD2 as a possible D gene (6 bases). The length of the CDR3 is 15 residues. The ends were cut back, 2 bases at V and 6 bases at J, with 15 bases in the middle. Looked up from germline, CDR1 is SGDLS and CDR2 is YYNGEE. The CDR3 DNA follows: TGTGCCAGCAGCGTCGGAGGGGCGCTCTCCAATGAGCAGTTCTTC. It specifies CASSVGGALSNEQFF.

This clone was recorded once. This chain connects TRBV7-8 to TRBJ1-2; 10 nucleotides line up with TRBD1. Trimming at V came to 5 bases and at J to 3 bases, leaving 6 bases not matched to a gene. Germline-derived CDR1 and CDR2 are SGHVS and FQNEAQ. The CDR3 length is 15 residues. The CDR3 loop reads CASSAGTGAHYGYTF. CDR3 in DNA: TGTGCCAGCAGCGCCGGGACAGGGGCACACTATGGCTACACCTTC.

The CDR3 DNA is TGTGCCAGCAGCCCCGCCACAGATACGCAGTATTTT. Translation gives CASSPATDTQYF. V gene TRBV5-8 combines with J gene TRBJ2-3; D gene ambiguous. The germline V gene encodes CDR1 SGHTS and CDR2 YDEGEE. The CDR3 extends over 12 amino acids. With 4 bases removed from V and 2 bases from J, the gap between germline ends came to 5 bases.

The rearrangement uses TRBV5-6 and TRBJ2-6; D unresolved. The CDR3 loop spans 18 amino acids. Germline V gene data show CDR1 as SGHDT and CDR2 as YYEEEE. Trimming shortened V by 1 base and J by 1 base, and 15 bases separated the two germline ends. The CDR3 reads CASSLPGEDLSGANVLTF. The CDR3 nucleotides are TGTGCCAGCAGCTTGCCAGGTGAAGACCTATCTGGGGCCAACGTCCTGACTTTC.

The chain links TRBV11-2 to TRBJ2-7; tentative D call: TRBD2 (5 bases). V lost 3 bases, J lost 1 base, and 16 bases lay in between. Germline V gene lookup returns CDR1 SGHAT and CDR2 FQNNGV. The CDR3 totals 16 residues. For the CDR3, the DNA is TGTGCCAGCAGCTTGGGGAGCCCTCTATATTCCTACGAGCAGTACTTC. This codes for CASSLGSPLYSYEQYF.

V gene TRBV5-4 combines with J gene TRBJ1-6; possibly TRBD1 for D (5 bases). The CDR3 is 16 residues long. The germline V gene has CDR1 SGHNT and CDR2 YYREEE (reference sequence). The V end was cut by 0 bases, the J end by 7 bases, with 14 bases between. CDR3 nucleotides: TGTGCCAGCAGCTTGGCGTCTGGGGGGTTCAATTCACCCCTCCACTTT. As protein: CASSLASGGFNSPLHF.